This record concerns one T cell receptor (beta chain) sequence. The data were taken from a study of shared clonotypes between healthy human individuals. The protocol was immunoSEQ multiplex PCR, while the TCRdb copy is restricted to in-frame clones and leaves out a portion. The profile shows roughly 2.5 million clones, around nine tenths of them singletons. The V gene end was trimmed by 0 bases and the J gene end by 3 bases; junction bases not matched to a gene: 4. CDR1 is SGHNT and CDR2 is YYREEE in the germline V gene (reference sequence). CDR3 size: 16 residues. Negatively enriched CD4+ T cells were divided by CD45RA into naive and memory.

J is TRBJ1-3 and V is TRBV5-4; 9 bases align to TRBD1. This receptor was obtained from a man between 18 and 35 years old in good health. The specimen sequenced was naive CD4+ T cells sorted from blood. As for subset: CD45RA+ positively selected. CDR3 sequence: CASSLDRGRVGNTIYF. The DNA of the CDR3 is TGTGCCAGCAGCTTGGACAGGGGGCGGGTTGGAAACACCATATATTTT.